This TCR beta chain was observed in a study of blood T cell repertoires in COVID-19 (dated by TCRdb to about 2020). Background for the entire study: Samples from collaborators originated in the United States, Italy and Spain and spanned both the acute and convalescent phases of COVID-19. Where available, HLA class I and class II types were taken from metadata supplied by the sample provider and were not determined by assay-based typing. The prospective study material was composed of cDNA or gDNA derived from T cells, B-cell-depleted T cells, or PBMCs. The dataset comprised deeply sampled blood TCRbeta repertoires from subjects exposed to, actively infected with, or recovered from COVID-19. Sample metadata almost always included a de-identified subject ID, COVID-19 status, age in years and sex. The repertoires were released in a freely available public database intended as a resource for research on the immune response to SARS-CoV-2. Samples were obtained from the ongoing ImmuneRACE study (first 160 participants) and from over a thousand subjects provided by 6 global collaborators.

The immunoSEQ Assay, a bias-controlled multiplex PCR, was used to amplify TCRbeta CDR3 regions from genomic DNA. Per the original workflow: The number of nucleated cells in each sample was estimated by amplification of reference gene primers within the assay. Sequence reads were collapsed and filtered to measure the absolute abundance of every unique TCRbeta CDR3 rearrangement. For each sample, productive Simpson clonality was calculated as the square root of Simpson's diversity index across productive rearrangements. TCRdb took this table from immuneACCESS and kept in-frame rearrangements with V and J called. Such tables lack part of the clones; where checked against another copy, unresolved V genes explain under half of the gap, and the rest is unexplained. Clone size and the V and J calls come from that table; the DNA yielded D and trimming. Here the sample has more than 250,000 clones; approximately 89% occur a single time. The top ten clonotypes cover approximately 2.5% of the sample.

Study-wide conclusions, independent of this receptor: The quantity of clinical and demographic metadata differed by source and by participant and was supplied without curation.

From a lookup of the germline V gene (reference sequence), CDR1 and CDR2 are GTSNPN and SVGIG. Taken from cysteine to phenylalanine, the CDR3 has 13 residues. The entry retains the CDR3 DNA only, 39 bases that are in frame from base 1. On this clone: Its antigen is unknown. It has no much larger one-base neighbor in the sample; base qualities were not kept.

In the prospective study, participants were about 18 to 89 years old, resided in approximately 22 geographic areas of the United States, and were enrolled through a virtual design. Cohort assignment in the prospective study relied on participant-reported clinical history from a screening survey and a study questionnaire. ImmuneRACE Cohort 3 recovered participants were defined by two consecutive negative NP/OP PCR tests, healthcare professional clearance, or symptom resolution. In the prospective study, whole blood, serum and a nasopharyngeal or oropharyngeal swab were collected from each participant by mobile phlebotomists. Participants in the prospective study had the option to provide additional blood draws and questionnaires over an approximately two-month period. Before DNA extraction, prospective study blood samples were shipped either frozen or at room temperature.

The chain joins TRBV30 to TRBJ1-1; 7 bases in the middle match TRBD1. The specimen was PBMCs or T cells enriched from blood (not recorded which). The TCR sequence derives from a young woman who had recovered from COVID-19. CDR3 sequence: CSSIQGVNTEAFF. The sequenced DNA: TGTTCCTCGATCCAGGGGGTGAACACTGAAGCTTTCTTT.